These T cell receptor beta chains were read from a single sample in a study of cytomegalovirus exposure and HLA in healthy donors. Libraries were prepared by immunoSEQ multiplex PCR; TCRdb keeps only in-frame clonotypes and omits some of them. This sample's table has 130,000 or so clones. Sequencing used PBMCs. The receptor source for this set is a woman between 18 and 30 years old in good health and CMV-seronegative. Each CDR3 is given with its conserved first and last residue. A D gene is named only where the DNA matches it firmly.

CDR3nt: TGTGCCAGCAGCTTAGACGGGGGGGAGGATCAGCCCCAGCATTTT
CDR3aa: CASSLDGGEDQPQHF
d_gene: -
j_gene: TRBJ1-5
v_gene: TRBV7-6

CDR3nt: TGCGCCAGCAGCCAAGGACTAGCGGGAACAGATACGCAGTATTTT
CDR3aa: CASSQGLAGTDTQYF
d_gene: TRBD2
j_gene: TRBJ2-3
v_gene: TRBV4-3

CDR3nt: TGTGCCAGCAGTGGGGTGGGGGGGGTGAACTATGGCTACACCTTC
CDR3aa: CASSGVGGVNYGYTF
d_gene: -
j_gene: TRBJ1-2
v_gene: TRBV6-1

CDR3nt: TGTGCCAGCAGCAAGACTAGCGGGGTAATCGGGGAGCTGTTTTTT
CDR3aa: CASSKTSGVIGELFF
d_gene: TRBD2
j_gene: TRBJ2-2
v_gene: TRBV11-3

CDR3nt: TGTGCCAGCAGCGAAGCCGGGACTAGCGGGACTGAAAATACGCAGTATTTT
CDR3aa: CASSEAGTSGTENTQYF
d_gene: TRBD2
j_gene: TRBJ2-3
v_gene: TRBV6-1

CDR3nt: TGTGCCACCAGCAGAGCCATGACAGAAGCTAACTATGGCTACACCTTC
CDR3aa: CATSRAMTEANYGYTF
d_gene: -
j_gene: TRBJ1-2
v_gene: TRBV15

CDR3nt: TGCGCCAGCAGCCATTGGCGGGAGGGCAGCTCTGGGGCCAACGTCCTGACTTTC
CDR3aa: CASSHWREGSSGANVLTF
d_gene: TRBD2
j_gene: TRBJ2-6
v_gene: TRBV4-1

CDR3nt: TGTGCCAGTAGTACTGGACAGGGTCCTGGCTACACCTTC
CDR3aa: CASSTGQGPGYTF
d_gene: TRBD1
j_gene: TRBJ1-2
v_gene: TRBV19

CDR3nt: TGTGCCAGCAGCGTAGGCAGGGGTGGAGGAACTGAAGCTTTCTTT
CDR3aa: CASSVGRGGGTEAFF
d_gene: -
j_gene: TRBJ1-1
v_gene: TRBV7-8

CDR3nt: TGTGCCAGCAGCTTTGGGCAGGGCAGCGGGGAGCTGTTTTTT
CDR3aa: CASSFGQGSGELFF
d_gene: -
j_gene: TRBJ2-2
v_gene: TRBV7-9

CDR3nt: TGTGCCAGTAGTATACTGTGGAGATCCGGCAACAATGAGCAGTTCTTC
CDR3aa: CASSILWRSGNNEQFF
d_gene: -
j_gene: TRBJ2-1
v_gene: TRBV19

CDR3nt: TGTGCCAGCAGTTGGACAGGTGGAGGGCAGCCCCAGCATTTT
CDR3aa: CASSWTGGGQPQHF
d_gene: TRBD1
j_gene: TRBJ1-5
v_gene: TRBV6-5

CDR3nt: TGCGCCAGCAGTCCACCTGGACTAGCGGGATACAATGAGCAGTTCTTC
CDR3aa: CASSPPGLAGYNEQFF
d_gene: TRBD2
j_gene: TRBJ2-1
v_gene: TRBV5-1

CDR3nt: TGTGCCAGCGGGGAGGGATTAGGAGGTCGGGCCCAGCATTTT
CDR3aa: CASGEGLGGRAQHF
d_gene: -
j_gene: TRBJ1-5
v_gene: TRBV6-6

CDR3nt: TGTGCCAGCAGTTTCTCGAATGTCTCTCCGGAGGGTTACAATGAGCAGTTCTTC
CDR3aa: CASSFSNVSPEGYNEQFF
d_gene: -
j_gene: TRBJ2-1
v_gene: TRBV27

CDR3nt: TGTGCCAGCAGCTTAAGCGGGACTCCCCCAGATACGCAGTATTTT
CDR3aa: CASSLSGTPPDTQYF
d_gene: TRBD2
j_gene: TRBJ2-3
v_gene: TRBV11-3

CDR3nt: TGCAGCCATACCAGGGGGCGCTGGGATACGCAGTATTTT
CDR3aa: CSHTRGRWDTQYF
d_gene: TRBD1
j_gene: TRBJ2-3
v_gene: TRBV29-1

CDR3nt: TGTGCCAGTAGTATAGATAGACAGAGCTGGCGGACTGAAGCTTTCTTT
CDR3aa: CASSIDRQSWRTEAFF
d_gene: -
j_gene: TRBJ1-1
v_gene: TRBV19

CDR3nt: TGTGCCAGCAGCTACGGACTACAAGAGACCCAGTACTTC
CDR3aa: CASSYGLQETQYF
d_gene: -
j_gene: TRBJ2-5
v_gene: TRBV7-2

CDR3nt: TGTGCCAGCAGCGACGAACGACAGGGCACCACTGAAGCTTTCTTT
CDR3aa: CASSDERQGTTEAFF
d_gene: TRBD1
j_gene: TRBJ1-1
v_gene: TRBV7-9

CDR3nt: TGTGCCATCAACCCCGGGACAGGAGACAATGAGCAGTTCTTC
CDR3aa: CAINPGTGDNEQFF
d_gene: TRBD1
j_gene: TRBJ2-1
v_gene: TRBV10-3

CDR3nt: TGTGCCAGCAGTGACTCGAGGGCGGCGGCTGTTGACACTGAAGCTTTCTTT
CDR3aa: CASSDSRAAAVDTEAFF
d_gene: -
j_gene: TRBJ1-1
v_gene: TRBV6-4

CDR3nt: TGTGCCAGCAGTTACTTCGGGACTAGCGGACAAGAGACCCAGTACTTC
CDR3aa: CASSYFGTSGQETQYF
d_gene: TRBD2
j_gene: TRBJ2-5
v_gene: TRBV6-6